This T cell receptor (beta chain) was captured by sequencing in a study of human T cells and chemical hapten exposure. About the study: Each patient's scalp received weekly diphenylcyclopropenone throughout the roughly 24-week study. Mostly female patients had alopecia areata, totalis or universalis. General study results and limits: No shift was seen in TCRs above 1 in 1000 frequency with DPC sensitization.

TCRdb redid the calling of the RACE reads with MiXCR, one entry per CDR3 protein. This table has 70,000 to 90,000 distinct CDR3 sequences, more than 9% appearing once. About this clonotype: Antigen specificity is unknown.

CDR3 length: 12 residues. V was clipped by 6 bases and J by 4 bases, with 12 bases between them. Germline CDR1 DFQATT, CDR2 SNEGSKA (reference sequence). Time point indicated: patch test 2, 6 weeks after DPC sensitization. The treatment: therapeutic diphenylcyclopropenone sensitization with weekly scalp DPC. The sequenced sample was whole blood, obtained in connection with sensitization to the hapten diphenylcyclopropenone (DPC). This receptor was taken from a woman in her forties or fifties with alopecia areata. Some clones in this sample may be carry-over from other donors' samples. The chain employs TRBV20-1 and TRBJ1-2; TRBD1 is a possible D gene (6 bases). CDR3 in amino acids: CSATGGAYGYTF. The CDR3 DNA is TGCAGTGCCACCGGGGGGGCCTATGGCTACACCTTC.